This T cell receptor (beta chain) was recorded in a study of blood T cell repertoires in COVID-19. Study in general: The origin of the acute and convalescent COVID-19 samples was the United States, Italy and Spain. The cDNA or gDNA used as material had been derived from T cells, B-cell-depleted T cells, or PBMCs.

Methods used by the authors: Scientists estimated how many nucleated cells there were by amplifying reference gene primers. Method: immunoSEQ multiplex PCR; TCRdb's copy keeps in-frame clones and lacks some. The DNA gave D and trimming, while V, J and clone size come from that table. The sample shows 97,000 or so clones, around 92% of them seen only once. CDR3 length equals 17 residues. After removal of 3 bases from V and 7 bases from J, the junction contained 18 bases not matched to a gene. Germline V gene lookup returns CDR1 GTSNPN and CDR2 SVGIG (reference sequence). The source material was peripheral blood. V gene TRBV30 combines with J gene TRBJ2-1; 7 nucleotides align to TRBD1. This sequence originates from a young man with acute or convalescent COVID-19. The CDR3 DNA reads TGTGCCTGGAGCCCCTGGGGATCGGACAGGCCGCGGAATGAGCAGTTCTTC. Protein: CAWSPWGSDRPRNEQFF. Together with reference TRBV30 and TRBJ2-1, the CDR3 gives the full variable domain: SQTIHQWPATLVQPVGSPLSLECTVEGTSNPNLYWYRQAAGRGLQLLFYSVGIGQISSEVPQNLSASRPQDRQFILSSKKLLLSDSGFYLCAWSPWGSDRPRNEQFFGPGTRLTVL.